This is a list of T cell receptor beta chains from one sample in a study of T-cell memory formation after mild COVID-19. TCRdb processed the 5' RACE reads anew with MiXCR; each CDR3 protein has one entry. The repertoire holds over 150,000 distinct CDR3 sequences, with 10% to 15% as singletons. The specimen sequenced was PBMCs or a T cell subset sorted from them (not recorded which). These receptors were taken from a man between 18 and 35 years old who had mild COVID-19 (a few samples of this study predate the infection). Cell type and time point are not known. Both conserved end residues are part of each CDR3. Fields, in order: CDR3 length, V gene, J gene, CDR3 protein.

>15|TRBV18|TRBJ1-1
CASSPRDGRNTEAFF
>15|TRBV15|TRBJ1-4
CATSRDRGFNEKLFF
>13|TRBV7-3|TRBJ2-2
CASSLMNTGELFF
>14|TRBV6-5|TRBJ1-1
CASSYSTGVDEAFF
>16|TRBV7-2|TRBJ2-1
CASSLIFWRGMDEQFF
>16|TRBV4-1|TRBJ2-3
CASSQETSPSTDTQYF
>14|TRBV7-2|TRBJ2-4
CASSPQGGRNIQYF
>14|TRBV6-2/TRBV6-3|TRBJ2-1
CAIRRAASYNEQFF
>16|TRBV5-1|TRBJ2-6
CASSYTGETGANVLTF
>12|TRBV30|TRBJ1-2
CAWSRDGYGYTF
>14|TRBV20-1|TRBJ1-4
CSAAQGAENEKLFF
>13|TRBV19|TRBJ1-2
CASSTVEVFGYTF
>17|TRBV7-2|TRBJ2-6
CASRPRTGFAGANVLTF
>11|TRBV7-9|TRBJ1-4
CASSLVGALFF
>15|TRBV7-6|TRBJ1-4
CASSSHGGTNEKLFF
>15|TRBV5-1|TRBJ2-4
CASSLVAGLLAVQYF
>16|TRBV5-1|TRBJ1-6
CASSSDQGSDNSPLHF
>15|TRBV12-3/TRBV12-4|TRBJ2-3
CASTSGPYRTDTQYF
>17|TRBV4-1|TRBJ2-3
CASSQERLAGATDTQYF
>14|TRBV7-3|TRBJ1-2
CASSLEGRRGGYTF
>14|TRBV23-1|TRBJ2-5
CASSPGFPQETQYF
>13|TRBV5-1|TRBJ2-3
CASSLDRIDTQYF
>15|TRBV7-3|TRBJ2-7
CASSPGTAATREQYF
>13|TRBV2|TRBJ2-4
CASGGQENYIQYF
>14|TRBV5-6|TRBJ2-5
CASRPGVGRETQYF
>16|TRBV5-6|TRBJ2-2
CASSLDRGRVVGELFF
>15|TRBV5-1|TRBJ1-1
CASSSWDRGYTEAFF
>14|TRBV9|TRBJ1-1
CARSVGPGNTEAFF
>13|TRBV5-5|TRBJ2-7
CASSTGQPYEQYF
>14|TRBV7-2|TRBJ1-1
CASSRDSRGSEAFF
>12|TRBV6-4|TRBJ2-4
CASSDRSSIQYF
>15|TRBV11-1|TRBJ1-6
CASSLGRGVDSPLHF
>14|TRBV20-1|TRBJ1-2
CSARDLRANYGYTF
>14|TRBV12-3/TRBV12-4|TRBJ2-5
CASSSRTRQETQYF
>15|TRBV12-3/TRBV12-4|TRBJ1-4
CASRSPRGHGEKLFF
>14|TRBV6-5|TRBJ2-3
CASSYSGGVDTQYF
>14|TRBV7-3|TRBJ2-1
CASSLLAGTDEQFF
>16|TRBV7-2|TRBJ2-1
CASSADRLAGGREQFF
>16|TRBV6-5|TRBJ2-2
CASSRPSGGLSGELFF
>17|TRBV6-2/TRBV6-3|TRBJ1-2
CASSQSSTGDSSYGYTF
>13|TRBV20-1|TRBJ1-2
CSGAHGAPMGYTF
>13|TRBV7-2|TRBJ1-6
CASSPDRDSPLHF
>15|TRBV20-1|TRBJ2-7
CSAAGGGLNSYEQYF
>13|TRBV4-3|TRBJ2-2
CASSRLGSGELFF
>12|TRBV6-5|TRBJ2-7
CASSPGLHEQYF
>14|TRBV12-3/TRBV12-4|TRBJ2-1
CASSNSDSYNEQFF
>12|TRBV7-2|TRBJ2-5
CASSSSGETQYF
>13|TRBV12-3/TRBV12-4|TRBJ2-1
CASRPSGGNEQFF
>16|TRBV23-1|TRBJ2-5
CASSQLKAGEGETQYF
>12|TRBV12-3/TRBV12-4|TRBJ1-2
CASSSDGYGYTF
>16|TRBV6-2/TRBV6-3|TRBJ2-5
CASSYGPGQGEETQYF
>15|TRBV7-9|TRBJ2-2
CASSRKTGPTGELFF
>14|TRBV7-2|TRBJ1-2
CASSSFGANYGYTF
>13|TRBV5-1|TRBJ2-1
CASSLDTNNEQFF
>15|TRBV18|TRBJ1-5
CASSLNSGPQEPQHF
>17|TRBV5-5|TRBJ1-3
CASSSNTGQIPGNTIYF
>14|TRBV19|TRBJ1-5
CASSMSGGSGPQHF
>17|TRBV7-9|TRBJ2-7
CASRKSTGSLPSYEQYF
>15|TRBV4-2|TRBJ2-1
CASSSPGQGRGEQFF
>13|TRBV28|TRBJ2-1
CASGRNRYNEQFF